The subject of this entry is one TCR beta chain. What antigen it recognizes has not been identified. Per-nucleotide qualities are absent, and no much larger clonotype sits a single base away. This sample is drawn from a study of shared clonotypes between healthy human individuals (dated by TCRdb to 2019 to 2021). For context, the study as a whole: Three men and a couple of women, aged 18 to 49 years, made up the cohort. For each donor, CD4 naive and CD4 memory were each given three plates, CD8 naive was given two plates, and CD8 memory was given one plate. To estimate repertoire size and how much clonotype sharing occurs between individuals, the study deeply sequenced the blood TCR repertoires of roughly 5 healthy adults. To increase sequencing depth and limit assay-specific biases, TCR repertoire library preparation and sequencing were carried out by different laboratories using diverse techniques. Between about 0.85 and 9.5 billion PBMCs per donor were obtained by leukapheresis.

TCR CDR3 regions were amplified from genomic DNA by multiplex PCR using the deep immunoSEQ assay. Genomic DNA extracted from each cell subset was distributed evenly over all wells of several immunoSEQ 96-well plates, and each plate served as one replicate. For sorted subsets, about 200 ng genomic DNA, equal to 25,000 to 35,000 T cell genomes, was loaded into each replicate PCR. The purified libraries were quantified using a Qubit 3.0 fluorometer, sized with a Bioanalyzer 2100, and then quantified again using the KAPA Library Quantification kit. Every immunoSEQ 96-well plate was sequenced on a separate single-read 150-cycle Illumina NextSeq 550 flow cell. From the authors' description of their analysis: Because the immunoSEQ output included only junctional sequences and no quality scores, the filtering could not be the same as the filtering used for full-length reads. To assign V/J genes and CDR3, sequences were annotated using PyIR, a Python wrapper for IgBLAST v1.9, with IMGT germline references. Any read was removed if the V/J assignment was weak (E-value above 1e-6), the CDR3 was missing, or the read contained stop codons, out-of-frame junctions, or ambiguous translated residues. V3J clonotypes were defined by identical inferred V gene, J gene, and CDR3 amino acid sequence. Percentage overlap between repertoires was computed as shared unique clonotypes divided by the size of the smaller repertoire. Repertoire richness was assessed with RTK rarefaction, the Chao1 estimator, and Recon v2.1 estimates of unobserved clonotypes. For all TCRbeta clonotypes obtained by the gDNA method from several donors, generation probabilities were computed with OLGA. As stored in TCRdb, this immuneACCESS dataset retains in-frame rearrangements with V and J assigned. A fraction of the clones does not appear; measured against another copy, unresolved V genes explain less than half of the discrepancy, and the remainder lacks a known reason. The V and J calls and the clone size are those of that table, but D and trimming were determined from the DNA. For this sample there are some 2,500,000 clones; under 95% appear just once. Clones ranked in the top ten supply around 0.37% of the sample.

Overall study results and their limits: Compared with non-shared clonotypes, the clonotypes found in all four sorted-subset donors had higher generation probabilities. Only blood was sampled, and tissue TCR repertoires likely differ from those in blood. When a few donors were compared, the shared fraction of clonotypes was approximately 5% for naive CD4, approximately 3.3% for naive CD8, about 2.4% for memory CD4, and 0.4% for memory CD8. Rarefaction of sorted-subset datasets indicated incomplete sequencing despite the large sequencing depth. The genetic and exposure-history diversity represented was limited by the small number of donors. Based on pairwise subsampling, the degree of clonotype sharing among donors was expected to be affected by sequencing depth. Naive subsets generally had larger estimated clonotype richness than memory subsets.

Healthy HIV-negative adults with no recently reported acute infections or vaccinations were included as donors. All donors were Caucasian adults living in Nashville, Tennessee, USA. CD4+ T cells were enriched by magnetic negative selection; naive cells were then positively selected on CD45RA, and the negative fraction formed the memory subset. After blood collection by leukapheresis, PBMCs were isolated using Ficoll-Histopaque density gradient centrifugation and then cryopreserved in the vapor phase of liquid nitrogen. Analytical flow cytometry was used to check the purity and quantity of every magnetically sorted T cell population. Each sorted fraction had its genomic DNA isolated and then quantified by UV absorbance on a Nanodrop 2000c. CDR3 length: 13 amino acids, cysteine to phenylalanine. Only CDR3 DNA remains: 39 bases, in frame from the first base. The CDR1 and CDR2 encoded by the germline V gene are SGHNT and YENEEA. V is cut back by 3 bases and J by 8 bases, with 6 bases in the junction unmatched.

Sequencing input: naive CD4+ T cells from PBMCs. The cell subset or site label of this sample denotes: CD45RA+ positively selected. The rearranged segments are TRBV11-3 and TRBJ1-1; TRBD1 fits 7 bases in the junction. This sequence was found in a young man in good health. Some clones in this sample may be carry-over from other donors' samples. The CDR3 here reads CASSLTLTGEAFF. The nucleotide sequence reads TGTGCCAGCAGCTTGACCCTGACAGGGGAAGCTTTCTTT.